These 25 T cell receptor beta chains came from one sample sequenced in a study of blood T cell repertoires in COVID-19. Assay: immunoSEQ multiplex PCR; the TCRdb copy retains only in-frame clones and omits some. The profile shows roughly 250,000 clones, 70% to 90% of them singletons. The sequencing sample was made of peripheral blood. The receptors come from a man in his fifties or sixties with acute or convalescent COVID-19.

The J gene is TRBJ2-7, the V gene TRBV5-1; TRBD1 matches at 10 bases. V shed 4 bases and J 3 bases; nucleotides not matched to a gene: 4. The CDR3 consists of 14 residues. The germline V gene has CDR1 SGHRS and CDR2 YFSETQ. The CDR3 DNA follows: TGCGCCAGCAGCCCCCGGGACAGGGGCTACGAGCAGTACTTC. Protein: CASSPRDRGYEQYF.

The genes are TRBV9 and TRBJ1-2, with D perhaps TRBD1 (5 bases). The CDR3 consists of 15 residues. Germline CDR1 and CDR2: SGDLS and YYNGEE. V was trimmed by 0 bases and J by 8 bases, leaving 17 bases between them. The CDR3, as DNA: TGTGCCAGCAGCGTAGAAGGCACGCCGGGGGACGGCTACACCTTC. Amino acid sequence: CASSVEGTPGDGYTF.

The chain couples TRBV29-1 to TRBJ2-7, with 8 bases that match TRBD2. Germline V CDR1 and CDR2: SQVTM, ANQGSEA. Germline trimming cut 1 base from V and 1 base from J; bases unmatched to any gene: 9. CDR3 length: 16 residues. CDR3 residues: CSVEGWSGSRSYEQYF. The CDR3 coding sequence is TGCAGCGTTGAAGGGTGGAGCGGGAGCCGTTCCTACGAGCAGTACTTC.

In DNA form, the CDR3 reads TGTGCCAGTAGTCCCTTGACAGGGGCGGGCTCTGGAAACACCATATATTTT. Its translation: CASSPLTGAGSGNTIYF. The chain recombines TRBV19 with TRBJ1-3, with 8 bases lining up with TRBD1. Trimming cost V 5 bases and J 0 bases; bases outside gene matches: 9. This CDR3 has 17 amino acids. CDR1 and CDR2 (germline): LNHDA, SQIVND (reference sequence).

The chain joins TRBV27 to TRBJ2-1; 12 nucleotides align to TRBD2. The CDR3 spans 15 residues. The germline gives CDR1 MNHEY, CDR2 SMNVEV (reference sequence). V lost 5 bases and J lost 6; bases outside the gene matches: 5. The CDR3 loop is CASSPLAGGGNEQFF. The CDR3 DNA is TGTGCCAGCAGTCCCCTAGCGGGGGGGGGCAATGAGCAGTTCTTC.

The rearrangement links TRBV2 to TRBJ1-3; D ambiguous. With 2 bases removed from V and 8 bases from J, the gap between germline ends came to 13 bases. CDR1 and CDR2 from the germline V gene are SNHLY and FYNNEI. The CDR3 covers 14 residues. CDR3 residues: CASSETASSYTIYF. CDR3 coding DNA: TGTGCCAGCAGTGAAACAGCCTCATCGTACACCATATATTTT.

The chain joins TRBV19 to TRBJ1-5; 8 nucleotides align to TRBD1. The length of the CDR3 is 14 residues. Germline CDR1 is LNHDA and CDR2 is SQIVND (reference sequence). V was clipped by 7 bases and J by 6 bases; unmatched bases: 8. The CDR3 loop is CASIRTGKGQPQHF. The CDR3 DNA reads as TGTGCCAGTATACGGACAGGGAAGGGTCAGCCCCAGCATTTT.

The genes are TRBV6-5 and TRBJ2-7; TRBD1 aligns across 11 bases. J was trimmed by 6 bases and V by 7 bases; bases with no gene match: 11. CDR3 size: 15 residues. Looked up from germline, CDR1 is MNHEY and CDR2 is SVGAGI. The CDR3 loop reads CASTETGTGGREQYF. CDR3 sequence (DNA): TGTGCCAGCACCGAAACCGGGACAGGGGGTCGCGAGCAGTACTTC.

CDR3 amino acids: CASSAPQESYEQYF. The CDR3 DNA sequence: TGTGCCAGTAGTGCCCCCCAAGAGTCCTACGAGCAGTACTTC. The V and J genes are TRBV19 and TRBJ2-7; D is uncertain. V lost 5 bases and J 1 base, leaving 12 bases between the germline ends. Looked up from germline, CDR1 is LNHDA and CDR2 is SQIVND (reference sequence). The CDR3 runs 14 residues.

The J gene is TRBJ2-1, the V gene TRBV3-1 (or the pseudogene TRBV3-2), with 10 bases that match TRBD2. The J segment lost 5 bases and the V segment lost 0 bases, leaving 4 bases of the junction unmatched. Germline values: CDR1 LGHDT, CDR2 YNNKEL (reference sequence). This CDR3 contains 16 residues. The CDR3 sequence is CASSQDPSGRDNEQFF. The CDR3 DNA reads TGTGCCAGCAGCCAAGATCCCAGCGGGAGGGACAATGAGCAGTTCTTC.

The CDR3: CASSETANYGYTF. The CDR3 bases are TGTGCCAGCAGTGAGACAGCGAACTATGGCTACACCTTC. V and J are TRBV25-1 and TRBJ1-2, with D possibly TRBD1 on 5 matching bases. This CDR3 has 13 residues. V lost 3 bases and J lost 2, with 7 bases in between. Germline V CDR1 and CDR2: MGHDK, SYGVNS.

The chain recombines TRBV6-5 with TRBJ1-5; D perhaps matches TRBD1 (6 bases). This CDR3 is 15 amino acids long. V shed 10 bases and J shed 3 bases, with 19 bases lying between them. From germline, CDR1 is MNHEY and CDR2 SVGAGI. CDR3 sequence: CATRFGTGPNQPQHF. The CDR3 region has the DNA TGTGCCACCCGGTTCGGTACAGGGCCCAATCAGCCCCAGCATTTT.

V and J are TRBV7-9 and TRBJ1-1; 7 bases align to TRBD1. CDR3 length: 16 amino acids. Germline CDR1 is SEHNR and CDR2 is FQNEAQ (reference sequence). V was pared by 4 bases and J by 1 base, with 9 bases of the junction left unmatched. CDR3 sequence reads: CASSSVLRGSNTEAFF. The DNA for the CDR3 is TGTGCCAGCAGCTCGGTCCTCAGGGGGTCGAACACTGAAGCTTTCTTT. The variable domain in full, with the rest retrieved from reference TRBV7-9 and TRBJ1-1, is DTGVSQNPRHKITKRGQNVTFRCDPISEHNRLYWYRQTLGQGPEFLTYFQNEAQLEKSRLLSDRFSAERPKGSFSTLEIQRTEQGDSAMYLCASSSVLRGSNTEAFFGQGTRLTVV.

This clone was seen a few times. The chain joins TRBV2 to TRBJ1-3, with TRBD1 identical over 7 bases. V gave up 6 bases and J gave up 0 bases; unmatched junction bases: 8. Germline loops: CDR1 SNHLY, CDR2 FYNNEI. CDR3 length: 16 amino acids. Written as DNA, the CDR3 is TGTGCCAGCAGCTATAGACAGGGAATCTCTGGAAACACCATATATTTT. Its protein product is CASSYRQGISGNTIYF.

The chain employs TRBV2 and TRBJ1-2; weak D call: TRBD1 (6 bases). CDR1 is SNHLY and CDR2 is FYNNEI in the germline V gene. CDR3 size: 15 residues. With 6 bases removed from V and 4 bases from J, the gap between germline ends came to 18 bases. The CDR3 sequence: CASRDTWGRGYGYTF. CDR3 in DNA: TGTGCCAGCAGAGACACTTGGGGGCGAGGCTATGGCTACACCTTC. Full variable domain (outside the CDR3, taken from reference TRBV2 and TRBJ1-2): EPEVTQTPSHQVTQMGQEVILRCVPISNHLYFYWYRQILGQKVEFLVSFYNNEISEKSEIFDDQFSVERPDGSNFTLKIRSTKLEDSAMYFCASRDTWGRGYGYTFGSGTRLTVV.

The chain links TRBV2 to TRBJ2-2; TRBD2 matches at 7 bases. Germline trimming cut 6 bases from V and 1 base from J; bases unmatched to any gene: 8. This CDR3 has 16 residues. CDR1 is SNHLY, CDR2 FYNNEI, per germline. DNA for the CDR3: TGTGCCAGCAGGGTCCCTGGCGGGGGGAACACCGGGGAGCTGTTTTTT. Translating it yields CASRVPGGGNTGELFF.

The chain joins TRBV24-1 to TRBJ1-2, with a weak D call TRBD1 (5 bases). This CDR3 region has 15 residues. V was trimmed by 4 bases and J by 5 bases, leaving 16 bases between them. Germline CDR1 reads KGHDR; CDR2 reads SFDVKD. This CDR3 is CATSDRRGTAYGYTF. CDR3 coding DNA: TGTGCCACCAGTGACCGCCGCGGGACGGCTTATGGCTACACCTTC.

V gene TRBV10-3 combines with J gene TRBJ2-1, with TRBD2 as a possible D gene (7 bases). Germline loops: CDR1 ENHRY, CDR2 SYGVKD. V lost 6 bases to trimming and J lost 8 bases, with 20 bases between them. The CDR3 sequence is 15 residues long. The CDR3 nucleotides read TGTGCCATCAGCATCGACGGGGGGCGCTTTCATGAGCAGTTCTTC. Translation: CAISIDGGRFHEQFF.

This clone came up a few times. The chain recombines TRBV7-9 with TRBJ1-5; TRBD1 matches 7 bases. The V gene's germline CDR1 is SEHNR and CDR2 FQNEAQ (reference sequence). CDR3 length: 16 amino acids. With V trimmed by 0 bases and J by 3 bases, 5 bases remained unmatched. As DNA, the CDR3 is TGTGCCAGCAGCTTAGCAGGGGGCGGGAACAATCAGCCCCAGCATTTT. Its protein is CASSLAGGGNNQPQHF.

V is TRBV7-9 and J is TRBJ1-1; 9 nucleotides line up with TRBD1. The CDR3 runs to 14 residues. J lost 4 bases, V lost 1 base, and 1 base had no gene match. CDR1 and CDR2 from the germline V gene are SEHNR and FQNEAQ (reference sequence). CDR3 region: CASSLEGQGTEAFF. CDR3 coding DNA: TGTGCCAGCAGCTTAGAGGGACAGGGCACTGAAGCTTTCTTT.

The chain carries TRBV28 and TRBJ2-7; 8 bases agree with TRBD1. CDR1 is MDHEN, CDR2 SYDVKM, per germline. This CDR3 has 11 amino acids. V lost 7 bases to trimming and J lost 9 bases; unmatched junction nucleotides: 5. The CDR3 loop reads CASKRTGPQYF. DNA for the CDR3: TGTGCCAGCAAGCGGACAGGGCCGCAGTACTTC. Full variable domain (remainder filled in from reference TRBV28 and TRBJ2-7): DVKVTQSSRYLVKRTGEKVFLECVQDMDHENMFWYRQDPGLGLRLIYFSYDVKMKEKGDIPEGYSVSREKKERFSLILESASTNQTSMYLCASKRTGPQYFGPGTRLTVT.

The J gene is TRBJ1-2, the V gene TRBV27; TRBD1 might be the D (5 bases). Trimming shortened V by 11 bases and J by 8 bases, and 15 bases separated the two germline ends. Germline V gene sequence: CDR1 MNHEY, CDR2 SMNVEV (reference sequence). The CDR3 has 11 amino acids. Here the CDR3 DNA reads TGTGCCGTCGGAGACAGAACCGGCTACACCTTC. Translating it yields CAVGDRTGYTF.

The chain is built from TRBV5-4 and TRBJ1-5; 12 nucleotides match TRBD1. The CDR3 is 16 residues long. The V gene's germline CDR1 is SGHNT and CDR2 YYREEE (reference sequence). V shed 0 bases, J shed 7 bases, and the junction held 5 bases outside the gene matches. CDR3 bases: TGTGCCAGCAGCTTGGGGGGACAGGGGGCCGGGCAGCCCCAGCATTTT. Protein: CASSLGGQGAGQPQHF.

The CDR3 DNA reads TGTGCCAGCAAGAGGAGCACAGATACGCAGTATTTT. Its protein is CASKRSTDTQYF. J is TRBJ2-3 and V is TRBV6-1; D uncertain. This CDR3 has 12 residues. Germline CDR1 is MNHNS and CDR2 is SASEGT. The V and J ends lost 7 bases and 0 bases respectively, with 5 bases between them.

V is TRBV4-1 and J is TRBJ2-7; 9 bases align to TRBD2. This CDR3 region has 14 residues. In germline, CDR1 is MGHRA, CDR2 YSYEKL. J was trimmed by 3 bases and V by 4 bases; bases with no gene match: 4. The CDR3 DNA reads TGCGCCAGCAGCCTTAGCGGGGGTGGCTACGAGCAGTACTTC. Protein product: CASSLSGGGYEQYF.